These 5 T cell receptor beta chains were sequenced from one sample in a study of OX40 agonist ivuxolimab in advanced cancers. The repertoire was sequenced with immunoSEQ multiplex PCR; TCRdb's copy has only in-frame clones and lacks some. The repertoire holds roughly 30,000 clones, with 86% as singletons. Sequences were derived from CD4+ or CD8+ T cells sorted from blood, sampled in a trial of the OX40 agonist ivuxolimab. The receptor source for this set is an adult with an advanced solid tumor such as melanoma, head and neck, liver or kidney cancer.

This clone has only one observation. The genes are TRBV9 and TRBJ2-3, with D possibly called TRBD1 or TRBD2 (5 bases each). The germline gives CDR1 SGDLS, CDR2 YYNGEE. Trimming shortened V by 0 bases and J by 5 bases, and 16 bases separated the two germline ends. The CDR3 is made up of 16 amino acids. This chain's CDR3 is CASSVAAGTEEDTQYF. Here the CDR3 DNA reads TGTGCCAGCAGCGTAGCTGCCGGGACCGAAGAAGATACGCAGTATTTT. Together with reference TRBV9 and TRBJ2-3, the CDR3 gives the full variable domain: DSGVTQTPKHLITATGQRVTLRCSPRSGDLSVYWYQQSLDQGLQFLIQYYNGEERAKGNILERFSAQQFPDLHSELNLSSLELGDSALYFCASSVAAGTEEDTQYFGPGTRLTVL.

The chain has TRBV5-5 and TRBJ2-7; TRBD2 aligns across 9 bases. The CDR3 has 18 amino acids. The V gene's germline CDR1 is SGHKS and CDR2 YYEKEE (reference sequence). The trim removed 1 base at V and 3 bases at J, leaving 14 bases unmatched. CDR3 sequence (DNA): TGTGCCAGCAGCTTGCCAGGCGGAGAGAGCGGGAGGCGCTACGAGCAGTACTTC. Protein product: CASSLPGGESGRRYEQYF.

The CDR3 reads CASSVWGSNQPQHF. For the CDR3, the DNA is TGTGCCAGCAGCGTGTGGGGAAGCAATCAGCCCCAGCATTTT. The chain employs TRBV5-6 and TRBJ1-5; D is uncertain. The V end lost 4 bases, the J end lost 1 base, and 9 bases lay between the germline ends. CDR1 and CDR2 from the germline V gene are SGHDT and YYEEEE. The CDR3 runs to 14 residues.

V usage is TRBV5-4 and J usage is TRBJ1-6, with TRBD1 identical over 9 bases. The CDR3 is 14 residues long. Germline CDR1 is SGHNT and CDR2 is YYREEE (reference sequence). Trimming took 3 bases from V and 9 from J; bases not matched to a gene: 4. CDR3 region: CASSSPGQGSPLHF. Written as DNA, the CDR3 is TGTGCCAGCAGCTCACCGGGACAGGGTTCACCCCTCCACTTT.

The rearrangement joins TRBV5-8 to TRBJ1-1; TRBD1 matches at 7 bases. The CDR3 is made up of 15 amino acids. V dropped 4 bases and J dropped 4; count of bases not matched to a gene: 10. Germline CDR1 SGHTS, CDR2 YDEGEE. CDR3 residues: CASSHRDSRSTEAFF. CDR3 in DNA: TGTGCCAGCAGCCATAGGGACAGTCGGAGCACTGAAGCTTTCTTT. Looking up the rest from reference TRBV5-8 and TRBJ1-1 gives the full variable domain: EAGVTQSPTHLIKTRGQQATLRCSPISGHTSVYWYQQALGLGLQFLLWYDEGEERNRGNFPPRFSGRQFPNYSSELNVNALELEDSALYLCASSHRDSRSTEAFFGQGTRLTVV.